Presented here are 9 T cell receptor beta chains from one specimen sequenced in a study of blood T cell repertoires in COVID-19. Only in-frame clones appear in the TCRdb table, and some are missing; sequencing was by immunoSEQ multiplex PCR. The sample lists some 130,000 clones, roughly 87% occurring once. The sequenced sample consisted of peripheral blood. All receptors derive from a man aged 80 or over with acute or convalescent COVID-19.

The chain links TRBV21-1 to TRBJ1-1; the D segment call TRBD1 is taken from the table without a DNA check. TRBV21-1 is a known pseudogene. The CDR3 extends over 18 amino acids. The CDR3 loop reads CASSKGRTGRNIHPEAFF. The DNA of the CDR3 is TGTGCCAGCAGCAAAGGCCGGACAGGGAGGAACATTCATCCTGAAGCTTTCTTT.

The CDR3 loop is CASSQERLAGGPYTQYF. CDR3 in DNA: TGCGCCAGCAGCCAAGAGCGCCTAGCGGGAGGGCCGTATACGCAGTATTTT. The chain has TRBV4-3 and TRBJ2-3; 12 bases agree with TRBD2. Trimming cost V 0 bases and J 7 bases; bases outside gene matches: 8. Germline CDR1 is LGHNA and CDR2 is YSLEER. The CDR3 length is 17 residues.

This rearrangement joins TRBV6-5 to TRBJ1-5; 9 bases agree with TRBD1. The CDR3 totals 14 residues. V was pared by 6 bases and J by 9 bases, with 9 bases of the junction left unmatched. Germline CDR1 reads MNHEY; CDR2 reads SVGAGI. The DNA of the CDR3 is TGTGCCAGCAGCAAGGGACAGGGAGTTGGGCCCCAGCATTTT. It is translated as CASSKGQGVGPQHF.

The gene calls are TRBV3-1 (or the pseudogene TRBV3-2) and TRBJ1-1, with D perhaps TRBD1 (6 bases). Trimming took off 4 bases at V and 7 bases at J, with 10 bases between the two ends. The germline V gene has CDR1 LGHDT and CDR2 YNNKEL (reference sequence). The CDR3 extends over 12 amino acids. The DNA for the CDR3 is TGTGCCAGCAGCCCCGGGACATATGAAGCTTTCTTT. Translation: CASSPGTYEAFF.

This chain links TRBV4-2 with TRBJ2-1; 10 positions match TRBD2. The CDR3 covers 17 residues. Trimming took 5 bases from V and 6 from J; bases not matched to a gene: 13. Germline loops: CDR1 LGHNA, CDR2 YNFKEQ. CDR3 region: CASSKASPSGGANEQFF. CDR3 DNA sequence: TGTGCCAGCAGCAAAGCGTCCCCCAGCGGGGGGGCCAATGAGCAGTTCTTC.

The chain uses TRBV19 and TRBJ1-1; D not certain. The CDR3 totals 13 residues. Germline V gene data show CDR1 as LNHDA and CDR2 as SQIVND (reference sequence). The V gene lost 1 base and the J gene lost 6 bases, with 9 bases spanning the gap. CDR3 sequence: CASSIGERAEAFF. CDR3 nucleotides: TGTGCCAGTAGTATAGGCGAGAGGGCTGAAGCTTTCTTT.

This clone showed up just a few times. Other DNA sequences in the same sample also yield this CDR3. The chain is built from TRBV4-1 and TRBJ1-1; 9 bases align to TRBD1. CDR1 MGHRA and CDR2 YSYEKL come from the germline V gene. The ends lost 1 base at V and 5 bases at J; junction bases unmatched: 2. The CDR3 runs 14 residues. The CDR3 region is CASSQADRGTEAFF. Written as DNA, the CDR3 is TGCGCCAGCAGCCAAGCGGACAGGGGTACTGAAGCTTTCTTT.

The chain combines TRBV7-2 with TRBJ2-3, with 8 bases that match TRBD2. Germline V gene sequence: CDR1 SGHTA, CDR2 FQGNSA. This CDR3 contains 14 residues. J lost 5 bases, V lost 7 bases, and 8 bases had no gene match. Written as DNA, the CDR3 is TGTGCCAGCAACCGGGAGGGGGGTATAGATACGCAGTATTTT. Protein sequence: CASNREGGIDTQYF.

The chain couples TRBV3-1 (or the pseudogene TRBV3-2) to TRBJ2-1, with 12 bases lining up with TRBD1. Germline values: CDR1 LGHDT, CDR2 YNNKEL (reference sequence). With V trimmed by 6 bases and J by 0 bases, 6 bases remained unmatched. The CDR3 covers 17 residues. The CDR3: CASRAGQGATSYNEQFF. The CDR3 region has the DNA TGTGCCAGCAGGGCGGGACAGGGGGCGACCTCCTACAATGAGCAGTTCTTC.